A selection of T cell receptor gamma chains follows, all from one sample in a study of Vδ1+ human thymocytes. TCRdb re-processed the multiplex PCR reads via CATT. The sample shows over 25,000 gamma-chain clones, 20% to 25% of them seen only once. The sample comprised Vdelta1+ gamma-delta thymocytes from the thymus. The source of these receptors is a boy less than two years old who had congenital heart surgery. Both conserved end residues are part of each CDR3. Not every row has a clone size; where given, it reads once, few, many or a size class.

few	TRGV4	10	TRGJ1/TRGJ2	TGTGCCACCTGGGATGGGCCTATGCTCTTT	CATWDGPMLF
few	TRGV4	14	TRGJ1/TRGJ2	TGTGCCACCTGGGTACGGCGGGTTTATTATAAGAAACTCTTT	CATWVRRVYYKKLF
few	TRGV9	12	TRGJ1/TRGJ2	TGTGCCTTGTGGGGAAGAGCAGGTACGAAACTCTTT	CALWGRAGTKLF
few	TRGV9	13	TRGJ1/TRGJ2	TGTGCCTTGTGGGAGGTGAGGGGAGATAAGAAACTCTTT	CALWEVRGDKKLF
few	TRGV5	12	TRGJ1/TRGJ2	TGTGCCACCTGGGACAGGCGGGGCAAGAAACTCTTT	CATWDRRGKKLF
.	TRGV2	15	TRGJ1/TRGJ2	TGTGCCACCTGGGACGGGCTTTTAAAGGATTATAAGAAACTCTTT	CATWDGLLKDYKKLF
few	TRGV4	13	TRGJ1/TRGJ2	TGTGCCACCTGGGATCCAAGTTATTATAAGAAACTCTTT	CATWDPSYYKKLF
.	TRGV2	15	TRGJP2	TGTGCCACCTGGGACGTCCAAAGTAGTGATTGGATCAAGACGTTT	CATWDVQSSDWIKTF
.	TRGV3	14	TRGJ1/TRGJ2	TGTGCCACCTGGGACAGGCTGGTAGAGGGCGAGAAACTCTTT	CATWDRLVEGEKLF
few	TRGV2	12	TRGJ1/TRGJ2	TGTGCCACCTGGGACTTCGGTTATAAGAAACTCTTT	CATWDFGYKKLF
.	TRGV4	12	TRGJ1/TRGJ2	TGTGCCACCTGGGATGGATGGTATAAGAAACTCTTT	CATWDGWYKKLF
few	TRGV5	13	TRGJ1/TRGJ2	TGTGCCACCTGGGACAGGCTCCGGTATAAGAAACTCTTT	CATWDRLRYKKLF
.	TRGV8	11	TRGJ1/TRGJ2	TGTGCCACCTGGTCCAGCATGTGGAAACTCTTT	CATWSSMWKLF
.	TRGV3	14	TRGJ1/TRGJ2	TGTGCCACCCGGGACAGGCGAGGTTTTTATAAGAAACTCTTT	CATRDRRGFYKKLF
few	TRGV2	14	TRGJ1/TRGJ2	TGTGCCACCTGGGACGGCCCCACGCGGTATAAGAAACTCTTT	CATWDGPTRYKKLF